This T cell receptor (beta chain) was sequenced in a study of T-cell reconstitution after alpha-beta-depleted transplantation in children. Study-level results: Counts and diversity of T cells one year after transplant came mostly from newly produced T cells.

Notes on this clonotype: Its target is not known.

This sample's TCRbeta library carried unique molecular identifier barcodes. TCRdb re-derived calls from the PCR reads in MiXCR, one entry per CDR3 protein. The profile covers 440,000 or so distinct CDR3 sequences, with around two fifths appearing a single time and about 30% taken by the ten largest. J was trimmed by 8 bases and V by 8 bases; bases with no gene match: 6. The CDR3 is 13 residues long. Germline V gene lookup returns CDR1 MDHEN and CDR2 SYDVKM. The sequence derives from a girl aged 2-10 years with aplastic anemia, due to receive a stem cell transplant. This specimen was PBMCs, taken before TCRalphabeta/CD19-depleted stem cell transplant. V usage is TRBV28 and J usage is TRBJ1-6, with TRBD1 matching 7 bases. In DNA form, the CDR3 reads TGTGCCAGCCGAGGGGGCGGATATTCACCCCTCCACTTT. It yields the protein CASRGGGYSPLHF.